Listed below are T cell receptor beta chains from one sample, sequenced in a study of blood T cells in healthy people across ages. A single record per CDR3 protein comes from TCRdb applying MiXCR to the 5' RACE reads. The sample includes some 920,000 distinct CDR3 sequences, roughly 51% of them seen just once. The sequenced sample was blood. These receptors were obtained from a woman in her fifties or sixties in good health. Both conserved end residues are part of each CDR3. Each record gives: J gene, V gene, clone size, D gene, CDR3 protein, CDR3 DNA. The D gene is left open where the match is weak. Rows give clone size only sometimes, using once, few, many, or a class for an expanded clone.

j_call: TRBJ2-7
v_call: TRBV12-3/TRBV12-4
clone_size: .
d_call: TRBD2
cdr3_aa: CASRPSSSGISYEQYF
cdr3_nt: TGTGCCAGCAGGCCCTCATCTAGCGGAATCTCCTACGAGCAGTACTTC

j_call: TRBJ2-5
v_call: TRBV12-3/TRBV12-4
clone_size: .
d_call: .
cdr3_aa: CASSPLTDQETQYF
cdr3_nt: TGTGCCAGCTCACCACTTACCGACCAAGAGACCCAGTACTTC

j_call: TRBJ2-1
v_call: TRBV20-1
clone_size: .
d_call: .
cdr3_aa: CSVRNPGGPFYNEQFF
cdr3_nt: TGCAGTGTTAGAAACCCCGGAGGGCCCTTCTACAATGAGCAGTTCTTC

j_call: TRBJ1-1
v_call: TRBV5-1
clone_size: .
d_call: .
cdr3_aa: CASSDPRGLNTEAFF
cdr3_nt: TGCGCCAGCAGCGACCCCAGGGGACTGAACACTGAAGCTTTCTTT

j_call: TRBJ2-7
v_call: TRBV15
clone_size: .
d_call: .
cdr3_aa: CATSRVQAYEQYF
cdr3_nt: TGTGCCACCAGCAGAGTCCAGGCCTACGAGCAGTACTTC

j_call: TRBJ1-2
v_call: TRBV20-1
clone_size: .
d_call: .
cdr3_aa: CSAHTGGVGYTF
cdr3_nt: TGCAGTGCGCACACAGGAGGGGTCGGCTACACCTTC

j_call: TRBJ2-5
v_call: TRBV12-3/TRBV12-4
clone_size: .
d_call: TRBD1
cdr3_aa: CASMRQGPKETQYF
cdr3_nt: TGTGCCAGCATGCGACAGGGTCCAAAAGAGACCCAGTACTTC

j_call: TRBJ2-3
v_call: TRBV11-2
clone_size: .
d_call: .
cdr3_aa: CASSSEPADTQYF
cdr3_nt: TGTGCCAGCAGCTCCGAACCGGCAGATACGCAGTATTTT

j_call: TRBJ2-3
v_call: TRBV6-2/TRBV6-3
clone_size: .
d_call: TRBD2
cdr3_aa: CASSPRAGASTDTQYF
cdr3_nt: TGTGCCAGCAGCCCCCGAGCGGGAGCGAGCACAGATACGCAGTATTTT

j_call: TRBJ2-7
v_call: TRBV6-2/TRBV6-3
clone_size: .
d_call: .
cdr3_aa: CASSLRDPFYEQYF
cdr3_nt: TGTGCCAGCAGCCTCCGGGACCCCTTCTACGAGCAGTACTTC

j_call: TRBJ2-1
v_call: TRBV29-1
clone_size: .
d_call: .
cdr3_aa: CSAESPTTSTNEQFF
cdr3_nt: TGCAGCGCCGAGAGTCCCACAACCTCCACAAATGAGCAGTTCTTC

j_call: TRBJ2-7
v_call: TRBV20-1
clone_size: .
d_call: .
cdr3_aa: CSGGQTYEQYF
cdr3_nt: TGCAGTGGCGGGCAGACCTACGAGCAGTACTTC

j_call: TRBJ2-7
v_call: TRBV6-5
clone_size: few
d_call: TRBD2
cdr3_aa: CASSYGGGQYF
cdr3_nt: TGTGCCAGCAGTTACGGGGGGGGGCAGTACTTC

j_call: TRBJ2-4
v_call: TRBV4-1
clone_size: many
d_call: TRBD1
cdr3_aa: CASSQGLTGVNIQYF
cdr3_nt: TGCGCCAGCAGCCAGGGGTTGACAGGGGTTAACATTCAGTACTTC

j_call: TRBJ1-6
v_call: TRBV21-1
clone_size: few
d_call: .
cdr3_aa: CASSSLPDRSFFHNSPLHF
cdr3_nt: TGTGCCAGCAGCAGCCTCCCGGACAGGTCATTTTTTCATAATTCACCCCTCCACTTT

j_call: TRBJ1-2
v_call: TRBV4-3
clone_size: .
d_call: .
cdr3_aa: CASSPVTGYGYTF
cdr3_nt: TGCGCCAGCAGCCCGGTAACGGGCTATGGCTACACCTTC

j_call: TRBJ2-5
v_call: TRBV29-1
clone_size: few
d_call: .
cdr3_aa: CSVEERLRETQYF
cdr3_nt: TGCAGCGTTGAGGAGCGGCTCCGGGAGACCCAGTACTTC

j_call: TRBJ2-7
v_call: TRBV7-9
clone_size: .
d_call: .
cdr3_aa: CASSQGPIVNAYEQYF
cdr3_nt: TGTGCCAGCAGCCAGGGGCCGATAGTCAATGCCTACGAGCAGTACTTC

j_call: TRBJ2-3
v_call: TRBV28
clone_size: few
d_call: .
cdr3_aa: CASSFSGPGLSDTQYF
cdr3_nt: TGTGCCAGCAGTTTTAGCGGTCCTGGGTTATCGGATACGCAGTATTTT

j_call: TRBJ2-7
v_call: TRBV11-2
clone_size: .
d_call: .
cdr3_aa: CASSFRVLVGPSSYEQYF
cdr3_nt: TGTGCCAGCAGCTTCAGGGTGCTGGTTGGCCCTAGCTCCTACGAGCAGTACTTC

j_call: TRBJ2-5
v_call: TRBV12-3/TRBV12-4
clone_size: .
d_call: TRBD1
cdr3_aa: CASSPGTGGSEETQYF
cdr3_nt: TGTGCCAGCAGTCCAGGGACAGGGGGAAGCGAGGAGACCCAGTACTTC

j_call: TRBJ1-5
v_call: TRBV12-3/TRBV12-4
clone_size: .
d_call: .
cdr3_aa: CASSLPPWAPQHF
cdr3_nt: TGTGCCAGCAGCCTACCCCCGTGGGCTCCCCAGCATTTT

j_call: TRBJ2-5
v_call: TRBV5-1
clone_size: few
d_call: TRBD1
cdr3_aa: CASSWGDRPQETQYF
cdr3_nt: TGCGCCAGCAGCTGGGGGGACAGGCCACAAGAGACCCAGTACTTC

j_call: TRBJ1-1
v_call: TRBV7-2
clone_size: .
d_call: .
cdr3_aa: CASSPLGEPEAFF
cdr3_nt: TGTGCCAGCAGCCCCCTGGGGGAGCCTGAAGCTTTCTTT

j_call: TRBJ2-3
v_call: TRBV2
clone_size: .
d_call: TRBD2
cdr3_aa: CASSYRGIRASGRTDTQYF
cdr3_nt: TGTGCCAGCAGTTACAGGGGTATCAGGGCTAGCGGGAGGACAGATACGCAGTATTTT

j_call: TRBJ2-7
v_call: TRBV6-1
clone_size: .
d_call: .
cdr3_aa: CASSPIHNEQYF
cdr3_nt: TGTGCCAGCAGCCCGATTCACAACGAGCAGTACTTC

j_call: TRBJ2-1
v_call: TRBV4-1
clone_size: .
d_call: .
cdr3_aa: CASSPWGIATANNEQFF
cdr3_nt: TGCGCCAGCAGCCCCTGGGGTATAGCGACTGCAAACAATGAGCAGTTCTTC

j_call: TRBJ2-3
v_call: TRBV28
clone_size: .
d_call: .
cdr3_aa: CASRLRSDTQYF
cdr3_nt: TGTGCCAGCAGACTCCGGTCAGATACGCAGTATTTT

j_call: TRBJ2-1
v_call: TRBV11-2
clone_size: .
d_call: TRBD2
cdr3_aa: CASSVRVIAGVNEQFF
cdr3_nt: TGTGCCAGCAGCGTAAGGGTAATAGCGGGAGTGAATGAGCAGTTCTTC

j_call: TRBJ2-1
v_call: TRBV20-1
clone_size: .
d_call: TRBD2
cdr3_aa: CSASYRQGSGINNEQFF
cdr3_nt: TGCAGTGCTAGTTATAGGCAAGGTAGCGGGATTAACAATGAGCAGTTCTTC

j_call: TRBJ2-3
v_call: TRBV7-9
clone_size: .
d_call: TRBD2
cdr3_aa: CASSPGGLATDTQYF
cdr3_nt: TGTGCCAGCAGTCCGGGGGGACTAGCGACAGATACGCAGTATTTT

j_call: TRBJ2-1
v_call: TRBV7-2
clone_size: .
d_call: .
cdr3_aa: CASSLVLEQFF
cdr3_nt: TGTGCCAGCAGCTTAGTTCTGGAGCAGTTCTTC

j_call: TRBJ2-1
v_call: TRBV28
clone_size: .
d_call: TRBD2
cdr3_aa: CASSPEREGREQFF
cdr3_nt: TGTGCCAGCAGCCCCGAGCGGGAGGGCCGGGAGCAGTTCTTC

j_call: TRBJ2-3
v_call: TRBV7-9
clone_size: .
d_call: TRBD2
cdr3_aa: CASSDGLAGDDTQYF
cdr3_nt: TGTGCCAGCAGCGACGGACTAGCGGGGGATGATACGCAGTATTTT

j_call: TRBJ2-1
v_call: TRBV3-1
clone_size: .
d_call: TRBD2
cdr3_aa: CASSQFTSGYNEQFF
cdr3_nt: TGTGCCAGCAGCCAGTTTACTAGCGGTTACAATGAGCAGTTCTTC

j_call: TRBJ2-1
v_call: TRBV4-3
clone_size: .
d_call: TRBD2
cdr3_aa: CASSQSGRGYNEQFF
cdr3_nt: TGCGCCAGCAGCCAAAGCGGGAGAGGCTACAATGAGCAGTTCTTC

j_call: TRBJ1-2
v_call: TRBV29-1
clone_size: .
d_call: .
cdr3_aa: CSVERGRRDESGYTF
cdr3_nt: TGCAGCGTTGAACGGGGCCGCCGGGATGAGAGTGGCTACACCTTC

j_call: TRBJ2-5
v_call: TRBV12-3/TRBV12-4
clone_size: few
d_call: TRBD1
cdr3_aa: CASRGTVQETQYF
cdr3_nt: TGTGCCAGCAGGGGGACAGTCCAAGAGACCCAGTACTTC

j_call: TRBJ2-4
v_call: TRBV28
clone_size: .
d_call: .
cdr3_aa: CASSPNDGTLAKNIQYF
cdr3_nt: TGTGCCAGCAGCCCTAACGACGGGACATTAGCCAAAAACATTCAGTACTTC

j_call: TRBJ2-1
v_call: TRBV29-1
clone_size: few
d_call: .
cdr3_aa: CSVVYGYNEQFF
cdr3_nt: TGCAGCGTTGTTTACGGGTACAATGAGCAGTTCTTC

j_call: TRBJ2-7
v_call: TRBV7-8
clone_size: .
d_call: .
cdr3_aa: CASSRPRSSYEQYF
cdr3_nt: TGTGCCAGCAGCCGCCCCCGGTCATCCTACGAGCAGTACTTC

j_call: TRBJ2-7
v_call: TRBV20-1
clone_size: .
d_call: TRBD2
cdr3_aa: CSARGRGSSGDPLEQYF
cdr3_nt: TGCAGTGCTAGAGGGCGGGGGAGTAGCGGGGACCCTTTGGAGCAGTACTTC

j_call: TRBJ1-4
v_call: TRBV29-1
clone_size: .
d_call: .
cdr3_aa: CSAQNEKLFF
cdr3_nt: TGCAGCGCACAAAATGAAAAACTGTTTTTT

j_call: TRBJ2-1
v_call: TRBV6-2/TRBV6-3
clone_size: .
d_call: TRBD1
cdr3_aa: CASSSDRGRDYNEQFF
cdr3_nt: TGTGCCAGCAGCTCCGACAGGGGCCGTGACTACAATGAGCAGTTCTTC

j_call: TRBJ2-1
v_call: TRBV7-8
clone_size: .
d_call: .
cdr3_aa: CASSFFATTGNEQFF
cdr3_nt: TGTGCCAGCAGCTTTTTTGCTACTACGGGCAATGAGCAGTTCTTC

j_call: TRBJ2-3
v_call: TRBV7-3
clone_size: few
d_call: .
cdr3_aa: CASSLISADTQYF
cdr3_nt: TGTGCCAGCAGCTTAATATCCGCAGATACGCAGTATTTT

j_call: TRBJ2-5
v_call: TRBV20-1
clone_size: .
d_call: TRBD2
cdr3_aa: CSARDAGGGTQYF
cdr3_nt: TGCAGTGCTAGAGATGCGGGAGGGGGGACCCAGTACTTC

j_call: TRBJ2-7
v_call: TRBV27
clone_size: many
d_call: .
cdr3_aa: CASRKNSEQYF
cdr3_nt: TGTGCCAGCAGGAAAAATTCCGAGCAGTACTTC

j_call: TRBJ2-7
v_call: TRBV29-1
clone_size: .
d_call: TRBD1
cdr3_aa: CSVGRDRGYEQYF
cdr3_nt: TGCAGCGTAGGGAGGGACAGGGGCTACGAGCAGTACTTC

j_call: TRBJ2-7
v_call: TRBV10-3
clone_size: few
d_call: TRBD1
cdr3_aa: CAISVTGGQYEQYF
cdr3_nt: TGTGCCATCAGTGTGACAGGGGGACAATACGAGCAGTACTTC

j_call: TRBJ2-1
v_call: TRBV7-3
clone_size: .
d_call: .
cdr3_aa: CSSSSQEGDEQFF
cdr3_nt: TGTTCCAGCAGCTCCCAGGAGGGCGATGAGCAGTTCTTC